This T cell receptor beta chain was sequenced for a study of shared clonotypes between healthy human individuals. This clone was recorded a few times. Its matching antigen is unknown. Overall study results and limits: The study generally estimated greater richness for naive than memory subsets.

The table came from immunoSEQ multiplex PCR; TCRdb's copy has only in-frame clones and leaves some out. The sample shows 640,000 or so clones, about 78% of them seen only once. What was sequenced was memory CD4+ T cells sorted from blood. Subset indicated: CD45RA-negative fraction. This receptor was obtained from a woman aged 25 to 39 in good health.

DNA for the CDR3: TGTGCCATCAGTGATCTAGCGGGAGGGCCCTACGAGCAGTACTTC. Amino acids: CAISDLAGGPYEQYF. J is TRBJ2-7 and V is TRBV10-3; 12 nucleotides agree with TRBD2. Germline values: CDR1 ENHRY, CDR2 SYGVKD. V was pared by 3 bases and J by 2 bases, with 2 bases of the junction left unmatched. This CDR3 spans 15 amino acids.